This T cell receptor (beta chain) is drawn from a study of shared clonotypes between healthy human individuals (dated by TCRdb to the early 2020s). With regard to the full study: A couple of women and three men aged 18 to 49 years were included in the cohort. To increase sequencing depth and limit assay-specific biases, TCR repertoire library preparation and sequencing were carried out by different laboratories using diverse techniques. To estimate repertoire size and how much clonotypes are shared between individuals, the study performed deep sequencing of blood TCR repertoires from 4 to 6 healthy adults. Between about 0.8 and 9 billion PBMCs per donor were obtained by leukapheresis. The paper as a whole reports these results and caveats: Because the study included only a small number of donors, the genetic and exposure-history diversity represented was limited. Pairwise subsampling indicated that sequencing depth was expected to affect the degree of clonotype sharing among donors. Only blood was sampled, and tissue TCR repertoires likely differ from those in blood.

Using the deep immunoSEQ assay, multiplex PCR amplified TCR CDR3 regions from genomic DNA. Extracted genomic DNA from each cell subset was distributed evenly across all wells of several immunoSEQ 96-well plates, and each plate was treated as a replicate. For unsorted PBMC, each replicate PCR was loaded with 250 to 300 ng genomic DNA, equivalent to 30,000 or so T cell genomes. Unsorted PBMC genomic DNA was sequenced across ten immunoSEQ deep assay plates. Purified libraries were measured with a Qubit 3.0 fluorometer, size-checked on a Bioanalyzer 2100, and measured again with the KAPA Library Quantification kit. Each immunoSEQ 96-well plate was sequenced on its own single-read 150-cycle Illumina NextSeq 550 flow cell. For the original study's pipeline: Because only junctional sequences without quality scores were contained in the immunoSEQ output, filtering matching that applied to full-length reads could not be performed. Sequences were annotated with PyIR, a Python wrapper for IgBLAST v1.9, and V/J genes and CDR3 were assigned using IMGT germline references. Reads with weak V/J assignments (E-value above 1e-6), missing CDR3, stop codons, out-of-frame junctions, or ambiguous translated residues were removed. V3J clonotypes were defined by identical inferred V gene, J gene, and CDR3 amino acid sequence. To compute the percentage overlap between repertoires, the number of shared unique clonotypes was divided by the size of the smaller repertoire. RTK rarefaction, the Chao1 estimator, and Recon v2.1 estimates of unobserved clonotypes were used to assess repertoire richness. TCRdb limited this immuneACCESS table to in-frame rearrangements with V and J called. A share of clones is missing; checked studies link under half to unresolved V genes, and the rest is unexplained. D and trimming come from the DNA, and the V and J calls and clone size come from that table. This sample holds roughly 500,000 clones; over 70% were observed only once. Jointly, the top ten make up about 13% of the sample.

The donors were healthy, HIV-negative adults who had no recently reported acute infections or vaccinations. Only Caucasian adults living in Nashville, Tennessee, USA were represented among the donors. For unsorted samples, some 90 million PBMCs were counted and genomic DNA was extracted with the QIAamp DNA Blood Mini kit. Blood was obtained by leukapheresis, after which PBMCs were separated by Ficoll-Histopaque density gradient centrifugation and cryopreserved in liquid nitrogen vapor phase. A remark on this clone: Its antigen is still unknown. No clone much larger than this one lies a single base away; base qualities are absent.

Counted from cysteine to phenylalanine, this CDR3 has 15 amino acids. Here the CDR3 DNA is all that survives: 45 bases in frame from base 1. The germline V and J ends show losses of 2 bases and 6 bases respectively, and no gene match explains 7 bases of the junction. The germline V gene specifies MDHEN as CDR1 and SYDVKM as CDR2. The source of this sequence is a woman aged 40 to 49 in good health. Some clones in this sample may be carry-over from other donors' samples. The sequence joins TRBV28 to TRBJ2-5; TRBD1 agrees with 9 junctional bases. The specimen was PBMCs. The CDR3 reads CASSLMGQGGKTQYF. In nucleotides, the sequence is TGTGCCAGCAGTTTAATGGGACAGGGAGGCAAGACCCAGTACTTC.